These 8 T cell receptor beta chains share one sample of origin, sequenced in a study of cytomegalovirus exposure and HLA in healthy donors listed by TCRdb under 2017. Library preparation employed the immunoSEQ multiplex PCR assay. For the multiplex PCR, a mixture combining 60 forward primers for TCR Vbeta segments and 13 reverse primers for TCR Jbeta segments was used. The table comes from immuneACCESS by way of TCRdb, which keeps in-frame sequences with V and J called. Part of the clones is missing from these tables; in studies checked, under half for an unresolved V gene and the rest for unknown reasons. Present in this sample are over 150,000 clones, about 85% of which were seen just once. The top ten clones comprise 2.5% of the sample. The sample consisted of PBMCs. The receptors were gathered from a man aged 30 to 39 in good health and CMV-seropositive.

This rearrangement joins TRBV13 to TRBJ2-1; TRBD2 matches 11 bases. J lost 7 bases, V lost 9 bases, and 11 bases had no gene match. The CDR3 totals 15 residues. CDR1 and CDR2 (germline): PRHDT, FYEKMQ (reference sequence). DNA of the CDR3: TGTGCCAGTCTACTTACCGGGACTAGCGGAAATGAGCAGTTCTTC. It specifies CASLLTGTSGNEQFF.

The J gene is TRBJ2-5, the V gene TRBV2, with 8 positions matching TRBD1. Trimming took 10 bases from V and 3 from J; bases not matched to a gene: 10. The CDR3 contains 14 residues. CDR1 is SNHLY and CDR2 is FYNNEI in the germline V gene. CDR3 nucleotides: TGTGCCACAAAAGGGGCAGGGGGCAAAGAGACCCAGTACTTC. Residues: CATKGAGGKETQYF.

The chain combines TRBV27 with TRBJ2-7, with a possible D match to TRBD1 (5 bases). The V gene's germline CDR1 is MNHEY and CDR2 SMNVEV (reference sequence). The CDR3 spans 13 residues. V lost 2 bases to trimming and J lost 6 bases, with 11 bases between them. This CDR3 is CASSLMDNSEQYF. The CDR3 DNA follows: TGTGCCAGCAGTTTAATGGACAATAGCGAGCAGTACTTC.

This sequence joins TRBV4-3 and TRBJ2-1, with 7 bases aligning to TRBD2. Per the germline V gene, CDR1 is LGHNA and CDR2 is YSLEER. V lost 0 bases and J lost 7; bases outside the gene matches: 9. CDR3 length: 16 amino acids. The CDR3 bases are TGCGCCAGCAGCCAAGATGGGTATGCGGGAGTAAATGAGCAGTTCTTC. Translating it yields CASSQDGYAGVNEQFF.

V usage is TRBV7-2 and J usage is TRBJ2-5; the match to TRBD2 covers 12 bases. The ends lost 6 bases at V and 2 bases at J; junction bases unmatched: 7. The CDR3 is 16 residues long. Looked up from germline, CDR1 is SGHTA and CDR2 is FQGNSA. The CDR3 loop is CASSFLGLAGQETQYF. For the CDR3, the DNA is TGTGCCAGCAGTTTCCTAGGACTAGCGGGACAAGAGACCCAGTACTTC.

V gene TRBV19 combines with J gene TRBJ1-2; TRBD1 agrees at 10 bases. CDR1 is LNHDA and CDR2 is SQIVND in the germline V gene (reference sequence). CDR3 size: 15 residues. V dropped 7 bases and J dropped 4; count of bases not matched to a gene: 9. The CDR3 loop is CASIPGQGEIYGYTF. The CDR3 DNA reads as TGTGCCAGTATTCCCGGACAGGGGGAAATCTATGGCTACACCTTC. Based on the CDR3 plus reference TRBV19 and TRBJ1-2, the full variable domain is DGGITQSPKYLFRKEGQNVTLSCEQNLNHDAMYWYRQDPGQGLRLIYYSQIVNDFQKGDIAEGYSVSREKKESFPLTVTSAQKNPTAFYLCASIPGQGEIYGYTFGSGTRLTVV.

For this clone: One end of the junction does not line up with germline, which may come from a read error. This chain uses TRBV7-9 with TRBJ1-1, with TRBD1 matching 7 bases. Germline lookup yields CDR1 SEHNR and CDR2 FQNEAQ (reference sequence). This CDR3 has 16 amino acids. The CDR3 region is CSSSPRQGGMNTEAFF. CDR3 in DNA: TGTTCCAGCAGCCCTAGACAGGGTGGGATGAACACTGAAGCTTTCTTT.

The chain employs TRBV19 and TRBJ2-5, with D maybe TRBD1 (6 bases). With the DNA end fitting TRBJ2-7 better, the J assignment may be wrong. The CDR3 has 15 residues. Germline-derived CDR1 and CDR2 are LNHDA and SQIVND (reference sequence). The CDR3: CASSIVADSSYEQYF. CDR3 DNA: TGTGCCAGTAGTATAGTTGCGGACAGCTCCTACGAGCAGTACTTC.